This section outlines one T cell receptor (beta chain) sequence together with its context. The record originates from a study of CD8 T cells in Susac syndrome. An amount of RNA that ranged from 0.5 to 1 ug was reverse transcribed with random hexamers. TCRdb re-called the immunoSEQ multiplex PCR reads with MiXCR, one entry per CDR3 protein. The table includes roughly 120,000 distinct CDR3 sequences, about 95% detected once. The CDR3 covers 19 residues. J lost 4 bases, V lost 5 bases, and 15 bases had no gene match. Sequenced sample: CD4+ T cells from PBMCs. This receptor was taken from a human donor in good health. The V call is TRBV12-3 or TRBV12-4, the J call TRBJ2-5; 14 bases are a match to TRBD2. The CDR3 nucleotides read TGTGCCAGCAGTCCCCTGTCCTCGACTAGCGGGGGGGCTTTAGAGACCCAGTACTTC. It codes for CASSPLSSTSGGALETQYF.